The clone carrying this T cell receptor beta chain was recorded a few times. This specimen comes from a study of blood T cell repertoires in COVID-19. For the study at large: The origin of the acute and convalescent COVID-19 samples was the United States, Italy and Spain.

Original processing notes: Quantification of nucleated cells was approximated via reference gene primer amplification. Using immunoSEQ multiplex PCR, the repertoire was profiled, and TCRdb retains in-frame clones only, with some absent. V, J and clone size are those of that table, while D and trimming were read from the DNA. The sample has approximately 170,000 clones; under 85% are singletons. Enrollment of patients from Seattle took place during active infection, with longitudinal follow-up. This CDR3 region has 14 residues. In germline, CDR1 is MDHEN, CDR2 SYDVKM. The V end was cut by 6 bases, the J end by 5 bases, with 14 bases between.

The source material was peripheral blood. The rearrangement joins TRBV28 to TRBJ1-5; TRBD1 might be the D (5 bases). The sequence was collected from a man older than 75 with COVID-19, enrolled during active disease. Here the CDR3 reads CASRTFGGYQPQHF. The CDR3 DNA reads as TGTGCCAGCAGGACATTCGGGGGGTATCAGCCCCAGCATTTT.